The present T cell receptor beta chain was sequenced within a study of T cell responses to AZD1222 COVID-19 vaccine (dated by TCRdb to the early 2020s). For the study in its entirety: AZD1222 recipients whose second dose came at about 4 weeks and those whose second dose came at about 12 weeks were combined into one group, since spike-specific TCR depth and breadth did not differ between the two schedules. TCR sequencing was performed for about 250 trial participants, of whom some 200 were given two doses of AZD1222 and around 25 were given two doses of MenACWY control vaccine. Trial participants were enrolled into age subgroups of 18-55, 56-69 and 70-plus years, which contained approximately 150, 30 and 60 TCR-sequenced participants, respectively.

The germline V gene encodes CDR1 SGHTA and CDR2 FQGNSA. The junction shows trimming of 7 bases on V and 8 bases on J, and the gene matches do not reach 8 bases of it. The CDR3, from cysteine to phenylalanine, totals 14 residues. Just CDR3 DNA is preserved here, 42 bases in frame from base 1. In light of the paper, this sample's time point label describes: baseline before first vaccination. Vaccinee samples came from UK trials COV001 and COV002, including a single-blind randomized controlled phase 2/3 trial of AZD1222 (ChAdOx1 nCoV-19) in healthy adults. Trial participant PBMC samples were collected at day 0 and day 28 after the second dose for TCRbeta chain sequencing. Regarding this clone: Its antigen has not been determined. There are no base qualities to consult, and no much larger clone falls within one base.

General conclusions and limits of the study: Participants were mostly white British and included more females than males, and it was suggested by the authors that clonal diversity may have been underestimated. After two AZD1222 doses, spike-specific TCR breadth and depth were significantly higher than at day 0 and than in MenACWY recipients. Epitopes outside the regions mutated in the B.1.351 and B.1.1.7 variants were reportedly recognized by nearly half of the unique spike-specific TCRs. Conclusions about previously exposed vaccinees are limited, since just a handful of AZD1222 recipients were seropositive for SARS-CoV-2 at baseline. Because no samples from the day 14 peak response were available, repertoires could be characterized only after the peak T cell response. CD4 TCRs associated with the vaccine covered the entire spike protein, and the dominant responses were in regions 160-218 and 743-854. In the small 56-69-year group, the increase in depth fell short of significance, most likely because of low power.

The CDR3 regions of human TCRbeta chains were analyzed by immunosequencing. In the source study's methods: Repertoire TCRs were checked for matches against a reference library of SARS-CoV-2-specific TCRs that had been generated using the MIRA antigen-specificity platform. Breadth meant the fraction of unique TCRs that were SARS-CoV-2-associated, whereas depth meant the fraction of total T cells that were SARS-CoV-2-associated. Using the MIRA data, each spike-specific TCR was mapped to the spike region that the TCR reacts to and placed in a CD4 or CD8 class. Log10-transformed breadth and depth values were compared by one-way ANOVA with Sidak's multiple comparisons tests. TCRdb holds this immuneACCESS table with in-frame rearrangements only. Some clones are missing; in checked studies, unresolved V genes explain under half, and the rest has no known cause. V, J and clone size are taken as reported in that table, and D and trimming were inferred from the DNA itself. This sample holds almost 55,000 clones; 84% were observed only once. Of the sample, about a tenth falls within the top ten clones.

The clonotype was recovered from an adult in good health. This specimen was peripheral blood, taken on day 0 of AZD1222 vaccination. This chain joins TRBV7-2 to TRBJ2-1, with 10 junctional bases fitting TRBD2. The DNA sequence follows: TGTGCCAGCAAGTTTAGCGGGGGGCACGATGAGCAGTTCTTC. Translation gives CASKFSGGHDEQFF.